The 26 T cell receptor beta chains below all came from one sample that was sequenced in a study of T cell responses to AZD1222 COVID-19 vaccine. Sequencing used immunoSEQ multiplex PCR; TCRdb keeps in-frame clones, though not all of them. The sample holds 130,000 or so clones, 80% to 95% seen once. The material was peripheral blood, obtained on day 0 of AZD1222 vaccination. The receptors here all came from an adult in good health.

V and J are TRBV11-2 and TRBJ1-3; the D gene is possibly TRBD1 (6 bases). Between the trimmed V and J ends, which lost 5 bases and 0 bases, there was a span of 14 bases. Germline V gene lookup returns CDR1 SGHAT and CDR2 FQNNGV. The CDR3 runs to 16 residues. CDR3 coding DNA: TGTGCCAGCAGCCTGAGGGGGGATCCCTCTGGAAACACCATATATTTT. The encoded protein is CASSLRGDPSGNTIYF. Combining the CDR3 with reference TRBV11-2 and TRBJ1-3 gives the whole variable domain EAGVAQSPRYKIIEKRQSVAFWCNPISGHATLYWYQQILGQGPKLLIQFQNNGVVDDSQLPKDRFSAERLKGVDSTLKIQPAKLEDSAVYLCASSLRGDPSGNTIYFGEGSWLTVV.

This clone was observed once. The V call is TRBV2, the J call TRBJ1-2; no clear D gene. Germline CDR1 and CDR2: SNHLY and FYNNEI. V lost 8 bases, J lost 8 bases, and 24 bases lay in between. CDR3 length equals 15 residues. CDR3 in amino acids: CASGRGRLLAWGYTF. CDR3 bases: TGTGCCAGCGGTCGAGGACGGCTACTAGCTTGGGGCTACACCTTC.

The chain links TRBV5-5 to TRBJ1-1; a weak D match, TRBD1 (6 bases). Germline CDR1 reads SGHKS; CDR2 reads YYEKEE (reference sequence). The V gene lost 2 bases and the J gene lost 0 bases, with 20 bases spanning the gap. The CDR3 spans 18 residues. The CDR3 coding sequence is TGTGCCAGCAGCTTAGGAAGAGGAACAGGGACCATGAACACTGAAGCTTTCTTT. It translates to CASSLGRGTGTMNTEAFF.

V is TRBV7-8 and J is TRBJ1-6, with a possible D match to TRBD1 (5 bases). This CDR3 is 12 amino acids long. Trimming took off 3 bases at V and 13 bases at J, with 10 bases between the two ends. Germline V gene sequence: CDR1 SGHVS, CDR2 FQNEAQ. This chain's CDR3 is CASSFRGAPLHF. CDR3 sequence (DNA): TGTGCCAGCAGCTTTAGAGGGGCCCCCCTCCACTTT. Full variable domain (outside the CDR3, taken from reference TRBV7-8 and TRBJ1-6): GAGVSQSPRYKVAKRGQDVALRCDPISGHVSLFWYQQALGQGPEFLTYFQNEAQLDKSGLPSDRFFAERPEGSVSTLKIQRTQQEDSAVYLCASSFRGAPLHFGNGTRLTVT.

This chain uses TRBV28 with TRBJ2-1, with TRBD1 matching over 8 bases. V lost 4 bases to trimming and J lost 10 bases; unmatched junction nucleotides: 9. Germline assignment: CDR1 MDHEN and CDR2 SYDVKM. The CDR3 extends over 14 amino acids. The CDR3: CASSSPDRAREQFF. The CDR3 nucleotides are TGTGCCAGCAGTTCCCCGGACAGGGCACGCGAGCAGTTCTTC.

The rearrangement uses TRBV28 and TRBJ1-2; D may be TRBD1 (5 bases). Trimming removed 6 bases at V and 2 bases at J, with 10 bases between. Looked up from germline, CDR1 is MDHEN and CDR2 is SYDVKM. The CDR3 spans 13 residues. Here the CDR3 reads CASRRGDNYGYTF. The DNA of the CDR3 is TGTGCCAGCAGACGAGGGGACAACTATGGCTACACCTTC.

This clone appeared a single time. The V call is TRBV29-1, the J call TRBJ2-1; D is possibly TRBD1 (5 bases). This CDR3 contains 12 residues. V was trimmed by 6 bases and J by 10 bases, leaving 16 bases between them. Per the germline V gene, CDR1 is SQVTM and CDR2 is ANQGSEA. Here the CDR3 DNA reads TGCAGCGTACACATAGGGGTGGCGGAGCAGTTCTTC. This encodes CSVHIGVAEQFF.

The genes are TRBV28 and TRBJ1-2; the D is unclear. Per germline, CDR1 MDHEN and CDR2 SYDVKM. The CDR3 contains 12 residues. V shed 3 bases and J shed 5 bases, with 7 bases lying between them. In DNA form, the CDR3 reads TGTGCCAGCAGTTTCGGAGAGTATGGCTACACCTTC. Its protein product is CASSFGEYGYTF.

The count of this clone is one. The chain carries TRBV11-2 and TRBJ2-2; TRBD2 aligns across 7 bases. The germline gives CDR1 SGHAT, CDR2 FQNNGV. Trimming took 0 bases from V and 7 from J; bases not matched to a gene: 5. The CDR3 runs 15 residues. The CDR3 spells CASSLEGLVHGELFF. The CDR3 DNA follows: TGTGCCAGCAGCTTAGAAGGACTAGTTCACGGGGAGCTGTTTTTT.

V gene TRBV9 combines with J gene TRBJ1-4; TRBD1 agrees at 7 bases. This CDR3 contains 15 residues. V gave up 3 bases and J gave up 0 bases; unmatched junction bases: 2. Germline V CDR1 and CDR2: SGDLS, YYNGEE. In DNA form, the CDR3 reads TGTGCCAGCAGCGCGCAGGGGGCAACTAATGAAAAACTGTTTTTT. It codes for CASSAQGATNEKLFF.

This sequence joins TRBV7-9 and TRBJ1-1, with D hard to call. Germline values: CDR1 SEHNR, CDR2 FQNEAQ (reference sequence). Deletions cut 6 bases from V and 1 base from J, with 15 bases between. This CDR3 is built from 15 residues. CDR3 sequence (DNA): TGTGCCAGCAGTCCCGCGGGTGGACCGAACACTGAAGCTTTCTTT. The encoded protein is CASSPAGGPNTEAFF.

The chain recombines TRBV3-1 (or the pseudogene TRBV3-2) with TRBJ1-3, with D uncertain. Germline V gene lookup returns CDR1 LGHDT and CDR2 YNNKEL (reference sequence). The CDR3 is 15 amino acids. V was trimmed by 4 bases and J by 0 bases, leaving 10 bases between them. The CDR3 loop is CASSPMGTSGNTIYF. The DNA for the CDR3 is TGTGCCAGCAGCCCAATGGGAACCTCTGGAAACACCATATATTTT.

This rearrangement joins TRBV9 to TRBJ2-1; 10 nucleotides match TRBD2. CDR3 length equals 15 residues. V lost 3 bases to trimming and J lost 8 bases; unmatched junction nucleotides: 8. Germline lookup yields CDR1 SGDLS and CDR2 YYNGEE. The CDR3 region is CASSDSGRARDEQFF. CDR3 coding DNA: TGTGCCAGCAGCGACAGCGGGAGGGCCAGGGATGAGCAGTTCTTC. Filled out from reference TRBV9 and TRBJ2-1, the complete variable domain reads DSGVTQTPKHLITATGQRVTLRCSPRSGDLSVYWYQQSLDQGLQFLIQYYNGEERAKGNILERFSAQQFPDLHSELNLSSLELGDSALYFCASSDSGRARDEQFFGPGTRLTVL.

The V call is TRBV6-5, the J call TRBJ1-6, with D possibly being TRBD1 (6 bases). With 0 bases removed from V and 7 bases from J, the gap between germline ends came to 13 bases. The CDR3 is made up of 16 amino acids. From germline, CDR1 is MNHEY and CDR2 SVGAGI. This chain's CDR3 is CASSYSKSGVNSPLHF. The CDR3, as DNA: TGTGCCAGCAGTTACTCGAAGTCAGGGGTAAATTCACCCCTCCACTTT.

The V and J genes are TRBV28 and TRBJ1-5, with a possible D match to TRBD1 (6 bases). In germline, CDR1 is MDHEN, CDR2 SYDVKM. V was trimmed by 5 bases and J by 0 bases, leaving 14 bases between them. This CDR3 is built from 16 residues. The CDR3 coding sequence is TGTGCCAGCAGTGTAACAGGGTTCCTTAGCAATCAGCCCCAGCATTTT. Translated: CASSVTGFLSNQPQHF.

CDR3: CASMGGGRTEAFF. CDR3 nucleotide sequence: TGCGCCAGCATGGGGGGAGGGCGCACTGAAGCTTTCTTT. The chain links TRBV5-1 to TRBJ1-1; possible D gene TRBD1, 5 bases. The germline V gene has CDR1 SGHRS and CDR2 YFSETQ. The CDR3 length is 13 residues. Trimming removed 6 bases from V and 4 bases from J, with 13 bases in between.

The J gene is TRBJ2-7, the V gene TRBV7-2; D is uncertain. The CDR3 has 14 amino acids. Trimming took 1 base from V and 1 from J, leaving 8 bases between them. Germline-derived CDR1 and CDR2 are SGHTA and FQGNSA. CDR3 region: CASSLGLGSYEQYF. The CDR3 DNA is TGTGCCAGCAGCTTAGGGCTGGGTTCCTACGAGCAGTACTTC.

CDR3 loop: CASGQDSNQPQHF. The CDR3 DNA is TGTGCCAGCGGACAAGATAGCAATCAGCCCCAGCATTTT. This chain uses TRBV5-5 with TRBJ1-5, with D possibly TRBD1 on 5 matching bases. Between the trimmed V and J ends, which lost 7 bases and 0 bases, there was a span of 8 bases. This CDR3 is built from 13 residues. CDR1 is SGHKS, CDR2 YYEKEE, per germline (reference sequence).

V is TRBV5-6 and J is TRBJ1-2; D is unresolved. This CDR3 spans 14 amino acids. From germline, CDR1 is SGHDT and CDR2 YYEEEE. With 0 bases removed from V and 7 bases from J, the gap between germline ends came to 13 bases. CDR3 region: CASSLGGPSPGYTF. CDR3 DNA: TGTGCCAGCAGCTTGGGAGGGCCTTCCCCTGGCTACACCTTC.

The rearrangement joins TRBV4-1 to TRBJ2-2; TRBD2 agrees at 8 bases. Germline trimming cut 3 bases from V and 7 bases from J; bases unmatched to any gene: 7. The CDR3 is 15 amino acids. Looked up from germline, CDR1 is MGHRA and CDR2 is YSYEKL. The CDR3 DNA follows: TGCGCCAGCAGCCACACAGCGGGAGCGATCGGGGAGCTGTTTTTT. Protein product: CASSHTAGAIGELFF.

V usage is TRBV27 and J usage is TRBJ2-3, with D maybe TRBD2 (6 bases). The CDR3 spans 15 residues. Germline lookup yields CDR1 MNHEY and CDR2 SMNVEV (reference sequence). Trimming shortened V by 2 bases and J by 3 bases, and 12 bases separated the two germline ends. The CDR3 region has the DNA TGTGCCAGCAGTTTAAGGGGAGGTTTAACAGATACGCAGTATTTT. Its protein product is CASSLRGGLTDTQYF.

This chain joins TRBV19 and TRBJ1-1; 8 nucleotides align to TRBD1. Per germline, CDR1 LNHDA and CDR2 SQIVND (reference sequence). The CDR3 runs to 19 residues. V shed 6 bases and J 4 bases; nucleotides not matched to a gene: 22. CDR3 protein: CASSELIGAGGDGSTEAFF. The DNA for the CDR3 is TGTGCCAGTAGCGAACTAATTGGGGCAGGGGGCGACGGCAGCACTGAAGCTTTCTTT.

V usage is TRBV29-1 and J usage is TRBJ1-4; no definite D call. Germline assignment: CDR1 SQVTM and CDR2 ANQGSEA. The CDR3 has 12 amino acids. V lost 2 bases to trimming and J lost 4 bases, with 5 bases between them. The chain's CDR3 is CSVERDNEKLFF. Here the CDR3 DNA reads TGCAGCGTTGAACGAGATAATGAAAAACTGTTTTTT.

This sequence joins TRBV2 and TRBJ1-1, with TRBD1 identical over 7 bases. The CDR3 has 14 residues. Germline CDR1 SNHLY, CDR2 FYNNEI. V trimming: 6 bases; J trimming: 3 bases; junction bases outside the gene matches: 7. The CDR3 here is CASRRGRADTEAFF. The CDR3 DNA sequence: TGTGCCAGCAGGAGGGGGCGCGCCGACACTGAAGCTTTCTTT.

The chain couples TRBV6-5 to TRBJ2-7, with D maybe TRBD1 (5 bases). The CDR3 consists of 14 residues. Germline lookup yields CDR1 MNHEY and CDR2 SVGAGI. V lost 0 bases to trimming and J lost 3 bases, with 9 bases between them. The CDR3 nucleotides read TGTGCCAGCAGTTACTCGTGGGGCGACTACGAGCAGTACTTC. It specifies CASSYSWGDYEQYF.

The DNA of the CDR3 is TGTGCCAGCAGTTTAGGCCTAGGGCTCCAATATGGCTACACCTTC. This codes for CASSLGLGLQYGYTF. The chain carries TRBV28 and TRBJ1-2, with D unresolved. The germline V gene has CDR1 MDHEN and CDR2 SYDVKM. The CDR3 has 15 amino acids. Trimming pared 2 bases from V and 5 bases from J, leaving 15 bases between.